This is a list of T cell receptor beta chains from one sample in a study of cytomegalovirus exposure and HLA in healthy donors. Produced via immunoSEQ multiplex PCR; TCRdb's table is partial and in-frame only. The repertoire holds tens of thousands of clones, 70% to 75% seen once, with around 4% in the top ten. Sequencing used PBMCs. These receptors came from a man in his 60s in good health and CMV-seronegative. The CDR3 runs from the conserved cysteine through the conserved F or W. Fields, in order: CDR3 DNA, CDR3 protein, V gene, J gene, clone size, D gene. A D gene is named only where the DNA matches it firmly. A clone size is listed for some rows: how often the clone was seen (once, few, many), or a class if it is expanded.

CDR3nt: TGTGCCAGCAGCGTAGACCCGGGGGATAATTCACCCCTCCACTTT
CDR3aa: CASSVDPGDNSPLHF
v_gene: TRBV9
j_gene: TRBJ1-6
abundance: .
d_gene: .

CDR3nt: TGTGCCAGTAGTATTTTGGCAGGGTATGACAATGAGCAGTTCTTC
CDR3aa: CASSILAGYDNEQFF
v_gene: TRBV19
j_gene: TRBJ2-1
abundance: .
d_gene: .

CDR3nt: TGTGCCACCAGCGCACGGGGGAACACTGAAGCTTTCTTT
CDR3aa: CATSARGNTEAFF
v_gene: TRBV15
j_gene: TRBJ1-1
abundance: few
d_gene: .

CDR3nt: TGTGCCAGCAGCCCCCTCGGGACTTCCACGGATACGCAGTATTTT
CDR3aa: CASSPLGTSTDTQYF
v_gene: TRBV7-3
j_gene: TRBJ2-3
abundance: once
d_gene: .

CDR3nt: TGTGCCTGGATCCTAGTGGGAGCCACTGAAGCTTTCTTT
CDR3aa: CAWILVGATEAFF
v_gene: TRBV30
j_gene: TRBJ1-1
abundance: .
d_gene: .

CDR3nt: TGTGCCAGCAGCTTAAACCAGGGGGTGGGGACCGGGGAGCTGTTTTTT
CDR3aa: CASSLNQGVGTGELFF
v_gene: TRBV11-2
j_gene: TRBJ2-2
abundance: .
d_gene: TRBD1

CDR3nt: TGTGCCACGCGGGGGCTAACATTCTACGAGCAGTACTTC
CDR3aa: CATRGLTFYEQYF
v_gene: TRBV27
j_gene: TRBJ2-7
abundance: once
d_gene: .

CDR3nt: TGTGCCAGCAGCTTACCTCAGGGGGCGGGAACTGAAGCTTTCTTT
CDR3aa: CASSLPQGAGTEAFF
v_gene: TRBV7-9
j_gene: TRBJ1-1
abundance: .
d_gene: TRBD1

CDR3nt: TGCGCCAGCAGCCTCGTCTCCGGGACAGCACGCACCGGGGAGCTGTTTTTT
CDR3aa: CASSLVSGTARTGELFF
v_gene: TRBV4-1
j_gene: TRBJ2-2
abundance: few
d_gene: TRBD1

CDR3nt: TGTGCCAGCAGTTTTGACAGGGCAGAGACCCAGTACTTC
CDR3aa: CASSFDRAETQYF
v_gene: TRBV28
j_gene: TRBJ2-5
abundance: .
d_gene: TRBD1

CDR3nt: TGTGCCAGCAGTGAACGGGACAGGGTTTCGGCTGAAGCTTTCTTT
CDR3aa: CASSERDRVSAEAFF
v_gene: TRBV2
j_gene: TRBJ1-1
abundance: .
d_gene: TRBD1

CDR3nt: TGCAGCGTTGACATTTCGGGGAACACTGAAGCTTTCTTT
CDR3aa: CSVDISGNTEAFF
v_gene: TRBV29-1
j_gene: TRBJ1-1
abundance: .
d_gene: .

CDR3nt: TGTGCCAGCAGCGTTGAGACAGGGGTCTTCTATGGCTACACCTTC
CDR3aa: CASSVETGVFYGYTF
v_gene: TRBV9
j_gene: TRBJ1-2
abundance: .
d_gene: TRBD1

CDR3nt: TGTGCCAGCAGCCCTTTCATAGGGGGATACGAGCAGTACTTC
CDR3aa: CASSPFIGGYEQYF
v_gene: TRBV6-5
j_gene: TRBJ2-7
abundance: .
d_gene: .

CDR3nt: TGTGCCAGCTCACCATACATCCTACGGGGGGAAACCTACGAGCAGTACTTC
CDR3aa: CASSPYILRGETYEQYF
v_gene: TRBV18
j_gene: TRBJ2-7
abundance: few
d_gene: TRBD2

CDR3nt: TGTGCCAGCAGCGGGAGGGGTTGGGGCCCCAATCAGCCCCAGCATTTT
CDR3aa: CASSGRGWGPNQPQHF
v_gene: TRBV5-8
j_gene: TRBJ1-5
abundance: .
d_gene: .

CDR3nt: TGTGCCAGCAGTGGGGGGGCCAACACCGGGGAGCTGTTTTTT
CDR3aa: CASSGGANTGELFF
v_gene: TRBV7-3
j_gene: TRBJ2-2
abundance: .
d_gene: .

CDR3nt: TGTGCCAGCAGCTTGGCTAGCGGGGGGAGATACGAGCAGTACTTC
CDR3aa: CASSLASGGRYEQYF
v_gene: TRBV7-3
j_gene: TRBJ2-7
abundance: .
d_gene: TRBD2

CDR3nt: TGTGCCAGCAGAGTCGACAGGGGGCTTAATTCACCCCTCCACTTT
CDR3aa: CASRVDRGLNSPLHF
v_gene: TRBV2
j_gene: TRBJ1-6
abundance: .
d_gene: TRBD1

CDR3nt: TGTGCCTGGAGTGTAAGCTCCCGTTCGCCCCAGCATTTT
CDR3aa: CAWSVSSRSPQHF
v_gene: TRBV30
j_gene: TRBJ1-5
abundance: .
d_gene: .

CDR3nt: TGTGCCAGCAGCCTACGTAGCGGGGGGGCGGGTGCAGATACGCAGTATTTT
CDR3aa: CASSLRSGGAGADTQYF
v_gene: TRBV7-3
j_gene: TRBJ2-3
abundance: .
d_gene: TRBD2

CDR3nt: TGTGCCAGCAGCTTAGCGGGGGGTAGCCAAGAGACCCAGTACTTC
CDR3aa: CASSLAGGSQETQYF
v_gene: TRBV9
j_gene: TRBJ2-5
abundance: .
d_gene: TRBD2

CDR3nt: TGTGCCTGGAGAGCCGGGACCTACGAGCAGTACTTC
CDR3aa: CAWRAGTYEQYF
v_gene: TRBV30
j_gene: TRBJ2-7
abundance: .
d_gene: .

CDR3nt: TGTGCCAGCAGCACAAACGGAGGCAATCAGCCCCAGCATTTT
CDR3aa: CASSTNGGNQPQHF
v_gene: TRBV6-5
j_gene: TRBJ1-5
abundance: .
d_gene: .

CDR3nt: TGTGCCAGCAGGATCGGGAGACACAATGAGCAGTTCTTC
CDR3aa: CASRIGRHNEQFF
v_gene: TRBV6-5
j_gene: TRBJ2-1
abundance: few
d_gene: .

CDR3nt: TGTGCCATCAGTGAGGGCGTCAGCAGGCTCCCCTACGAGCAGTACTTC
CDR3aa: CAISEGVSRLPYEQYF
v_gene: TRBV10-3
j_gene: TRBJ2-7
abundance: .
d_gene: .

CDR3nt: TGCAGCGTTGAGGTGGAGGGTGGCTACACCTTC
CDR3aa: CSVEVEGGYTF
v_gene: TRBV29-1
j_gene: TRBJ1-2
abundance: large
d_gene: .

CDR3nt: TGTGCCACCTTGGTCCGGGGTGAAGCTTTCTTT
CDR3aa: CATLVRGEAFF
v_gene: TRBV27
j_gene: TRBJ1-1
abundance: .
d_gene: .